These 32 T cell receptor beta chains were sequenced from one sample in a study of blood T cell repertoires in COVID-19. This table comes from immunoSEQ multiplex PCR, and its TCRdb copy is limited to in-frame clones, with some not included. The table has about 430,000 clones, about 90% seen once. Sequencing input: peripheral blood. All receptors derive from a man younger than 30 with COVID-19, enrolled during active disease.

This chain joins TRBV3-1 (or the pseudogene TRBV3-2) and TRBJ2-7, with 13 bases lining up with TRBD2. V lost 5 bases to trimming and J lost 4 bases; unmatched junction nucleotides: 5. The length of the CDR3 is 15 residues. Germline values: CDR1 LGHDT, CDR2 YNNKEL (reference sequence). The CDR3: CASSGGLAGVYEQYF. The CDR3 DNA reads TGTGCCAGCAGCGGCGGACTAGCGGGAGTTTACGAGCAGTACTTC.

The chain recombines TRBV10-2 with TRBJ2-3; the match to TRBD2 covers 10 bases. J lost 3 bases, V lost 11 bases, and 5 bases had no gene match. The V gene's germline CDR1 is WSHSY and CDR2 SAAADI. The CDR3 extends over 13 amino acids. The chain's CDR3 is CAVSSGRTDTQYF. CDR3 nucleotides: TGCGCCGTCTCTAGCGGGAGAACAGATACGCAGTATTTT.

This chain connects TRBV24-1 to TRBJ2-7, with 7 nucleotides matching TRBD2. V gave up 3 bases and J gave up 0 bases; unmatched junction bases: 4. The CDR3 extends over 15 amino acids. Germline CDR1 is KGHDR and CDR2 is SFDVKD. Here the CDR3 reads CATSDLRGSSYEQYF. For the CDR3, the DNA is TGTGCCACCAGTGATCTGCGGGGGAGCTCCTACGAGCAGTACTTC.

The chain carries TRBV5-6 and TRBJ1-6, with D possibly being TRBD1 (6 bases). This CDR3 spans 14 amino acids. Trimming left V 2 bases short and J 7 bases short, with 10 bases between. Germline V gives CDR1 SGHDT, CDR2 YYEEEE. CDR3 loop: CASSFTGYNSPLHF. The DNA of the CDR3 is TGTGCCAGCAGCTTTACAGGGTACAATTCACCCCTCCACTTT.

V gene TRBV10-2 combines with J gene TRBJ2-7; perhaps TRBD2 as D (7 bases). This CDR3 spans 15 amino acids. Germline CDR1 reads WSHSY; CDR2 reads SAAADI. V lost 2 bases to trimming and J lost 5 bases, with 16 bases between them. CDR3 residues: CASSERGGAAHEQYF. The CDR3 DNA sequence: TGCGCCAGCAGTGAGAGGGGGGGCGCCGCCCACGAGCAGTACTTC.

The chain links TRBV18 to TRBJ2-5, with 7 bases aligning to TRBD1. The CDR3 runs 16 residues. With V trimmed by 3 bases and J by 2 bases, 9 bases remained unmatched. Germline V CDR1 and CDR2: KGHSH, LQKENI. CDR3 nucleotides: TGTGCCAGCTCACCGACAGGGATGGGAAGACAAGAGACCCAGTACTTC. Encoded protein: CASSPTGMGRQETQYF. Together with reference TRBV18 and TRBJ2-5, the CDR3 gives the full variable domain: NAGVMQNPRHLVRRRGQEARLRCSPMKGHSHVYWYRQLPEEGLKFMVYLQKENIIDESGMPKERFSAEFPKEGPSILRIQQVVRGDSAAYFCASSPTGMGRQETQYFGPGTRLLVL.

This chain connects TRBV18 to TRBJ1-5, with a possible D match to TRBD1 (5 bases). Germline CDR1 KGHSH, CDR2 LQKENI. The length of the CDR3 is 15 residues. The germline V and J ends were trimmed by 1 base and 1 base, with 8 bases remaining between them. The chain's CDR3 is CASSPQQASNQPQHF. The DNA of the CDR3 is TGTGCCAGCTCACCACAACAGGCCAGCAATCAGCCCCAGCATTTT.

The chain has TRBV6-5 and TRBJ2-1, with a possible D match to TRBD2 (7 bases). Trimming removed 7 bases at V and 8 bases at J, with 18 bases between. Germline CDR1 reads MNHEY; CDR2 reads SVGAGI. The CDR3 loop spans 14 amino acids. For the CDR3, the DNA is TGTGCCAGCACCTTGAGGGGGGGCCTTGATGAGCAGTTCTTC. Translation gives CASTLRGGLDEQFF.

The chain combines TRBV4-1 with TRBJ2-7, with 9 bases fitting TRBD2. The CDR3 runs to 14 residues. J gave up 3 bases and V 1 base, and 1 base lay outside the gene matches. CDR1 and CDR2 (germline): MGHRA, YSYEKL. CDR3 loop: CASSQVSGSYEQYF. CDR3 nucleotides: TGCGCCAGCAGCCAAGTTAGCGGGAGCTACGAGCAGTACTTC.

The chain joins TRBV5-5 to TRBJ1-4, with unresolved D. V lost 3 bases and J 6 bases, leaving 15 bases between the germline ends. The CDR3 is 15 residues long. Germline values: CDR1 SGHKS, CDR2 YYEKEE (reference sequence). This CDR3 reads CASSSLSRGDEKLFF. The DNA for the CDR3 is TGTGCCAGCAGCTCCCTGTCTCGAGGAGATGAAAAACTGTTTTTT.

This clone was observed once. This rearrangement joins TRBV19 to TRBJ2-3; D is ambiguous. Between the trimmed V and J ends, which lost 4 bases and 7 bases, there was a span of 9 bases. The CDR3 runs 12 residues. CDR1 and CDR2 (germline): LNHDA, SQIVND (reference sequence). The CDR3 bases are TGTGCCAGTAGTAACAACGCTTATACGCAGTATTTT. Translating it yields CASSNNAYTQYF.

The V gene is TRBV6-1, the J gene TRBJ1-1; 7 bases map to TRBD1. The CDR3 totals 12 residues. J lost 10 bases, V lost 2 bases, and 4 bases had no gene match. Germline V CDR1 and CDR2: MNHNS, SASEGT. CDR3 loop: CASSETTGIAFF. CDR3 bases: TGTGCCAGCAGTGAAACGACAGGGATAGCTTTCTTT.

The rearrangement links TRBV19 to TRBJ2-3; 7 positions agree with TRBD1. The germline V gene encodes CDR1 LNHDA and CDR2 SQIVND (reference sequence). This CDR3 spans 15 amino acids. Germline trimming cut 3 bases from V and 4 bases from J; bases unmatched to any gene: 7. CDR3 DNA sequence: TGTGCCAGTAGTATCAGTGGGCAGGGGGCAGATACGCAGTATTTT. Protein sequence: CASSISGQGADTQYF.

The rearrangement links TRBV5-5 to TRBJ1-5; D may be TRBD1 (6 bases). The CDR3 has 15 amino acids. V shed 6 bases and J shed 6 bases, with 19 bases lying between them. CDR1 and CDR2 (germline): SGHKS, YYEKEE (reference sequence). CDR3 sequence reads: CASKLGWGPGQPQHF. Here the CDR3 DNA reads TGTGCCAGCAAACTTGGGTGGGGGCCCGGTCAGCCCCAGCATTTT.

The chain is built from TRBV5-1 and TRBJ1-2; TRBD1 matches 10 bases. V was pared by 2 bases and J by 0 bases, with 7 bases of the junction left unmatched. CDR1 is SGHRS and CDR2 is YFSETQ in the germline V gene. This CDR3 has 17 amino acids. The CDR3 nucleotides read TGCGCCAGCAGCTTACTCGGACAGGGGGATGCTAACTATGGCTACACCTTC. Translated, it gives CASSLLGQGDANYGYTF. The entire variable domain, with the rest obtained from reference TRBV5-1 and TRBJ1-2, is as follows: KAGVTQTPRYLIKTRGQQVTLSCSPISGHRSVSWYQQTPGQGLQFLFEYFSETQRNKGNFPGRFSGRQFSNSRSEMNVSTLELGDSALYLCASSLLGQGDANYGYTFGSGTRLTVV.

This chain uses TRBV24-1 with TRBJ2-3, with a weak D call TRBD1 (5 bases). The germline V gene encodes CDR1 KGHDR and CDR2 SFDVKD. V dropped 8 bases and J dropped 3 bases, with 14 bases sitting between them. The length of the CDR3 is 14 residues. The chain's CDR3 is CATTDPQGTDTQYF. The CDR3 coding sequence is TGTGCCACCACCGACCCCCAGGGTACAGATACGCAGTATTTT.

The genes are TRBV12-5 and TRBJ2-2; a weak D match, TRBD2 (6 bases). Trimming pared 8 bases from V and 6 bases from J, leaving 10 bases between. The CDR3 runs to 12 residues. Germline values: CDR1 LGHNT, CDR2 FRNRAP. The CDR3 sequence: CASWGEAGELFF. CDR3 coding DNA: TGTGCTAGTTGGGGGGAAGCCGGGGAGCTGTTTTTT.

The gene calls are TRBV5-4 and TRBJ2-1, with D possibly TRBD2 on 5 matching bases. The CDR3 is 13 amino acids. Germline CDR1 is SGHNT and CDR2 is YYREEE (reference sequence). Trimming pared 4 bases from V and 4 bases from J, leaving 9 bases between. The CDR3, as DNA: TGTGCCAGCAGCGGGGAGTCATACAATGAGCAGTTCTTC. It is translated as CASSGESYNEQFF. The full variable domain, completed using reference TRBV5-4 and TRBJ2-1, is ETGVTQSPTHLIKTRGQQVTLRCSSQSGHNTVSWYQQALGQGPQFIFQYYREEENGRGNFPPRFSGLQFPNYSSELNVNALELDDSALYLCASSGESYNEQFFGPGTRLTVL.

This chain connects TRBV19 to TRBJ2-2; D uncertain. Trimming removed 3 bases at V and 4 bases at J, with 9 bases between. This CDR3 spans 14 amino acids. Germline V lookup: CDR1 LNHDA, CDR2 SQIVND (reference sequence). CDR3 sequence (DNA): TGTGCCAGTAGTATCGTACTTGGCACCGGGGAGCTGTTTTTT. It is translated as CASSIVLGTGELFF.

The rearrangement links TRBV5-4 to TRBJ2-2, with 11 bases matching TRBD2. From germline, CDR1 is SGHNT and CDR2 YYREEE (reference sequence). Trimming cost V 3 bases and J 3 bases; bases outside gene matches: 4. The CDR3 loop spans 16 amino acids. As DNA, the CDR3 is TGTGCCAGCAGCTCCTTAGCGGGAGGGGACACCGGGGAGCTGTTTTTT. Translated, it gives CASSSLAGGDTGELFF.

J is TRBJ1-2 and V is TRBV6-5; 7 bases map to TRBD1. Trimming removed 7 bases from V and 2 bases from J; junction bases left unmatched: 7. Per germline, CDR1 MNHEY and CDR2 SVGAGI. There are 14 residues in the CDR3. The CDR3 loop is CASIWGRGNYGYTF. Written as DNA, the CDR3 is TGTGCCAGCATTTGGGGCAGGGGGAACTATGGCTACACCTTC.

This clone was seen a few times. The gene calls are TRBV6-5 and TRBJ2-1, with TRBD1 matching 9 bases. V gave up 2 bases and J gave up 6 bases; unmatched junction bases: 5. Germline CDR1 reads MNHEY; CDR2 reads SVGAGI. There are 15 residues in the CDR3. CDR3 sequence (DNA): TGTGCCAGCAGTTACATGGCGGGACAGGGCAATGAGCAGTTCTTC. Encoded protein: CASSYMAGQGNEQFF.

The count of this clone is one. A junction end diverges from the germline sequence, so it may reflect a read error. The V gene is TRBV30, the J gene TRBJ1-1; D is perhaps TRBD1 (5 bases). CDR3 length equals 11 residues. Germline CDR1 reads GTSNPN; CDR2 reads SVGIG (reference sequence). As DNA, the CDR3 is TGTGCCTGGAGTGTAGGGACTGGAGCTTTCTTT. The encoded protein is CAWSVGTGAFF.

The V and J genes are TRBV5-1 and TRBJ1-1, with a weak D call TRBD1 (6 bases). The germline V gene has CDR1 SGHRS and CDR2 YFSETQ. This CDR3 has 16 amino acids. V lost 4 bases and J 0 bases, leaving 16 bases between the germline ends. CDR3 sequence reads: CASSPSRGFMNTEAFF. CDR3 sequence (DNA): TGCGCCAGCAGCCCTTCAAGGGGGTTCATGAACACTGAAGCTTTCTTT.

The CDR3 is CASRRGRASTGELFF. The CDR3 DNA reads as TGTGCCAGCAGACGCGGGAGGGCGAGCACCGGGGAGCTGTTTTTT. V and J are TRBV2 and TRBJ2-2; 9 positions agree with TRBD2. Germline V gene data show CDR1 as SNHLY and CDR2 as FYNNEI. The CDR3 length is 15 residues. Trimming at V came to 6 bases and at J to 4 bases, leaving 6 bases not matched to a gene.

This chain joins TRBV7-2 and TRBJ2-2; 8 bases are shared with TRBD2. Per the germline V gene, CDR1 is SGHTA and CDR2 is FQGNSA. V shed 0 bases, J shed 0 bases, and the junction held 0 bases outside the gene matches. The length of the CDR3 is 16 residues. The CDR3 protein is CASSLAAGANTGELFF. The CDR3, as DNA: TGTGCCAGCAGCTTAGCAGCGGGAGCGAACACCGGGGAGCTGTTTTTT.

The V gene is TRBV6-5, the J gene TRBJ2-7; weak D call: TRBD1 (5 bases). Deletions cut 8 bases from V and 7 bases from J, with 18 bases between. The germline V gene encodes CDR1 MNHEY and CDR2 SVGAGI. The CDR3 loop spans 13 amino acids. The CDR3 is CASLVPMGREQYF. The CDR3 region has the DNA TGTGCCAGCCTGGTCCCCATGGGGCGGGAGCAGTACTTC.

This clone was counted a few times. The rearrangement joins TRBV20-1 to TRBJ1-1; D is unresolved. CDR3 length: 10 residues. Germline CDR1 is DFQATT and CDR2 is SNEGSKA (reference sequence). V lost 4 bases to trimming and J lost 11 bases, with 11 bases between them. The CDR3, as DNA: TGCAGTGCTACTAGTAGTAGGGCTTTCTTT. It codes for CSATSSRAFF.

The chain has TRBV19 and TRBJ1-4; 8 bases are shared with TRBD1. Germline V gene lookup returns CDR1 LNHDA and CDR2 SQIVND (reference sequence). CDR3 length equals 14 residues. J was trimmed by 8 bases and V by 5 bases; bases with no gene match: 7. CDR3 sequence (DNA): TGTGCCAGTAGTCCCGGGACAGGTTTGGAAAAACTGTTTTTT. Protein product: CASSPGTGLEKLFF.

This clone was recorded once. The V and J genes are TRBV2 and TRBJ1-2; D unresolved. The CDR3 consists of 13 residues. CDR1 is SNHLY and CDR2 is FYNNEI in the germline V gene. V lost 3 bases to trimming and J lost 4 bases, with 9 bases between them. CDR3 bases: TGTGCCAGCAGTGAGAGGGAGGGCTATGGCTACACCTTC. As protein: CASSEREGYGYTF.

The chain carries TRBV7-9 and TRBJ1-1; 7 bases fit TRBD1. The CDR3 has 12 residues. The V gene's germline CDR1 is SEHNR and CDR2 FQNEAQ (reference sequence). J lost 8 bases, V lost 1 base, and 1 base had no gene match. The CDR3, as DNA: TGTGCCAGCAGCTTAGGAGGGGGCGAAGCTTTCTTT. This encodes CASSLGGGEAFF.

The chain's CDR3 is CASSRGTGGGETQYF. The CDR3 region has the DNA TGTGCCAGTAGTAGGGGGACAGGGGGCGGTGAGACCCAGTACTTC. The genes are TRBV19 and TRBJ2-5; 12 bases line up with TRBD1. Germline V CDR1 and CDR2: LNHDA, SQIVND (reference sequence). Unmatched junction bases numbered 5, after V lost 4 bases and J lost 5 bases. There are 15 residues in the CDR3.